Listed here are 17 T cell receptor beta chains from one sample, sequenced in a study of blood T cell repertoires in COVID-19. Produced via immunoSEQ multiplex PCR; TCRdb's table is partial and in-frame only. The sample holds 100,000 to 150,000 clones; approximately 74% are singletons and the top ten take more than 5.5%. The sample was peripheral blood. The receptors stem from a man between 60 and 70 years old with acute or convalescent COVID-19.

The CDR3 here is CASSLGGQANIQYF. As DNA, the CDR3 is TGTGCCAGCAGCTTAGGAGGGCAGGCAAACATTCAGTACTTC. This chain joins TRBV7-2 and TRBJ2-4; a weak D match, TRBD2 (5 bases). The CDR3 is 14 amino acids. Germline V gives CDR1 SGHTA, CDR2 FQGNSA. V gave up 1 base and J gave up 6 bases, with 10 bases separating them.

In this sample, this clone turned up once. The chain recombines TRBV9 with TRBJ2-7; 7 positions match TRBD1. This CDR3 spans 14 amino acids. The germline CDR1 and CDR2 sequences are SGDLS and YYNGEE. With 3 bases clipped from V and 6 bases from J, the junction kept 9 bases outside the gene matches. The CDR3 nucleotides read TGTGCCAGCAGCGGCCGGGACAGCAGTCGCGAGCAGTACTTC. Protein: CASSGRDSSREQYF.

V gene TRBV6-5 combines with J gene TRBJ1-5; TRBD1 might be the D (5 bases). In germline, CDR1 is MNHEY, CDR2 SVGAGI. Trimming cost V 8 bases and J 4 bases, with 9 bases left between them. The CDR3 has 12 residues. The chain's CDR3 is CASGGFNQPQHF. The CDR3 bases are TGTGCCAGCGGGGGGTTTAATCAGCCCCAGCATTTT.

In DNA form, the CDR3 reads TGTGCCAGCTCACCACCGTTACAGGGGACGAATGAAAAACTGTTTTTT. It codes for CASSPPLQGTNEKLFF. The chain carries TRBV18 and TRBJ1-4; 7 bases match TRBD1. Trimming took 0 bases from V and 5 from J; bases not matched to a gene: 6. The CDR3 runs to 16 residues. Germline CDR1 is KGHSH and CDR2 is LQKENI.

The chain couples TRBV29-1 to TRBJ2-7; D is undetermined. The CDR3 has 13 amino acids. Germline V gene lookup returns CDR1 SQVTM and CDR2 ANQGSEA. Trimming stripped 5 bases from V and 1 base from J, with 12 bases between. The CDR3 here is CSVRPGFSYEQYF. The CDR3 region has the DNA TGCAGCGTTAGGCCAGGATTTTCCTACGAGCAGTACTTC.

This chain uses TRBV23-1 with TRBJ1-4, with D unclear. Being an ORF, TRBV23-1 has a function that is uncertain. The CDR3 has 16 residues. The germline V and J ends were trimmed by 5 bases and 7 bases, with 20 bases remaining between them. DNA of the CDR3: TGCGCCAGCAGTTTTAAATCCGAGGGAGGCGGTGAAAAACTGTTTTTT. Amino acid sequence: CASSFKSEGGGEKLFF.

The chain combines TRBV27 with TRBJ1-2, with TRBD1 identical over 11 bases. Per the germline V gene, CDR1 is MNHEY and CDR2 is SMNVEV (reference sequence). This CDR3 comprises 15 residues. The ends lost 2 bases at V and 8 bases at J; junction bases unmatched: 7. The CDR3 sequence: CASSLLGTGGKGYTF. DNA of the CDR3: TGTGCCAGCAGTTTACTCGGGACAGGGGGGAAGGGCTACACCTTC.

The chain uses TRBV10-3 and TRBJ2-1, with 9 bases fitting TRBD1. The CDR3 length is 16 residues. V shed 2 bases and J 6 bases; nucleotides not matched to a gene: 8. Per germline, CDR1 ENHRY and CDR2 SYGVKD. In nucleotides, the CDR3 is TGTGCCATCAGTGAGCCTCCGGGACAGGGCTCCAATGAGCAGTTCTTC. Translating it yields CAISEPPGQGSNEQFF.

The CDR3 DNA reads TGTGCCAGCAGCCAACGAGGCAGGGCTTATGGCTACACCTTC. It codes for CASSQRGRAYGYTF. The chain links TRBV3-1 (or the pseudogene TRBV3-2) to TRBJ1-2; tentatively, D is TRBD1 (5 bases). The V gene lost 2 bases and the J gene lost 5 bases, with 12 bases spanning the gap. Germline CDR1 and CDR2: LGHDT and YNNKEL (reference sequence). The CDR3 has 14 residues.

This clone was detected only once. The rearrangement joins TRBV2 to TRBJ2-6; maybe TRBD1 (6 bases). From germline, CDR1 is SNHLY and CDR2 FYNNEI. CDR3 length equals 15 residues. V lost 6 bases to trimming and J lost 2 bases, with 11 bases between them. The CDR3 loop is CASRWAGAGANVLTF. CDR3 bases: TGTGCCAGCAGATGGGCAGGGGCTGGGGCCAACGTCCTGACTTTC.

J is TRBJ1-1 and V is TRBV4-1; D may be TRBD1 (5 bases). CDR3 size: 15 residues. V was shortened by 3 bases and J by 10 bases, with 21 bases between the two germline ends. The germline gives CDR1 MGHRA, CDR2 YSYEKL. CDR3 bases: TGCGCCAGCAGCCAGGTCGTACAGGCCGGATCGAGAGCTTTCTTT. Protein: CASSQVVQAGSRAFF.

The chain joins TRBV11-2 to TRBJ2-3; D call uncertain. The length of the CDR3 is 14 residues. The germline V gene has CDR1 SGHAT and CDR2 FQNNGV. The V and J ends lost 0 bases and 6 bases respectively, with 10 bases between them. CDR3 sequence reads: CASSLDLRSDTQYF. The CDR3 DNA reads TGTGCCAGCAGCTTAGATCTGAGATCCGATACGCAGTATTTT.

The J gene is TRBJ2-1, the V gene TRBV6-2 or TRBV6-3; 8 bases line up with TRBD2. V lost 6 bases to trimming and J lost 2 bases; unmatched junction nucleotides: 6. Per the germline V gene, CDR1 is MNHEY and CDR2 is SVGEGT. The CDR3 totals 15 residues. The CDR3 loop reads CASSISGVAYNEQFF. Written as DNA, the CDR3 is TGTGCCAGCAGCATTAGCGGGGTTGCCTACAATGAGCAGTTCTTC.

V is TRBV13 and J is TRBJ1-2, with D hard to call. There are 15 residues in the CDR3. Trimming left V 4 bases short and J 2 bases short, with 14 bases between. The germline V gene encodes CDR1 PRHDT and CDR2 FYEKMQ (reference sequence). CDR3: CASSSAMAINYGYTF. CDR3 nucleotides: TGTGCCAGCAGCTCCGCCATGGCAATAAACTATGGCTACACCTTC. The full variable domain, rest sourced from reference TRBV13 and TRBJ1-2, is AAGVIQSPRHLIKEKRETATLKCYPIPRHDTVYWYQQGPGQDPQFLISFYEKMQSDKGSIPDRFSAQQFSDYHSELNMSSLELGDSALYFCASSSAMAINYGYTFGSGTRLTVV.

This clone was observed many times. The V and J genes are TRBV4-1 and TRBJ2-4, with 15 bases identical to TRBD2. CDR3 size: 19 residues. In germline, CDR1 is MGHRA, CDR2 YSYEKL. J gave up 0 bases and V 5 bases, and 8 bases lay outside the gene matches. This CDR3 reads CASSSGLAGGRRAKNIQYF. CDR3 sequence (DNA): TGCGCCAGCAGCTCTGGACTAGCGGGGGGGAGAAGAGCCAAAAACATTCAGTACTTC.

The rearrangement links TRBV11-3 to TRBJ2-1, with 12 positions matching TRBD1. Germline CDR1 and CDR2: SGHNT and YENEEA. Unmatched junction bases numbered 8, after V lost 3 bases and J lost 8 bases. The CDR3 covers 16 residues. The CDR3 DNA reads TGTGCCAGCAGCTTCAAACCGGGACAGGGGGCTCATGAGCAGTTCTTC. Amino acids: CASSFKPGQGAHEQFF.

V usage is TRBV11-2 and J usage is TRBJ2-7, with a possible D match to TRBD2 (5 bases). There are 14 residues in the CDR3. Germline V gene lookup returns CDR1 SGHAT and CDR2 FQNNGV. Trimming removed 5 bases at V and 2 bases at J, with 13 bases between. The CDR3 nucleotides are TGTGCCAGCAGCCCGAGGGCAGTTACCTACGAGCAGTACTTC. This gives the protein CASSPRAVTYEQYF.